This TCR beta chain was recorded in a study of vaccination effects on CD4 cells after COVID-19. Turning to the study itself: Either the BNT162b2 or mRNA-1273 vaccine was given to participants in two doses. PBMC were cultured at a few million per well with 9 to 10 IU/ml IL-2 and about 9.4 ug/ml peptides.

Having been cultured for roughly 10 days, the cells underwent CD4+ T cell isolation. Note on this clone: What it binds is unknown.

V shed 0 bases and J shed 0 bases, with 9 bases lying between them. CDR1 and CDR2 (germline): LNHNV, YYDKDF (reference sequence). CDR3 size: 15 residues. Study results and caveats: Researchers report that only 1 of 255 vaccine-induced clones in healthy vaccinees cross-reacted with common cold coronaviruses.

Produced via immunoSEQ multiplex PCR; TCRdb's table is partial and in-frame only. The sample records about 37,000 clones, approximately 75% being singletons. The origin of this receptor is a human donor who received a COVID-19 vaccine. The V gene is TRBV15, the J gene TRBJ2-7; D gene uncertain. The sequencing used CD4+ T cells from PBMCs cultured without peptide, collected before COVID-19 vaccination. CDR3 loop: CATSRDEFSSYEQYF. CDR3 bases: TGTGCCACCAGCAGAGATGAGTTTTCCTCCTACGAGCAGTACTTC.